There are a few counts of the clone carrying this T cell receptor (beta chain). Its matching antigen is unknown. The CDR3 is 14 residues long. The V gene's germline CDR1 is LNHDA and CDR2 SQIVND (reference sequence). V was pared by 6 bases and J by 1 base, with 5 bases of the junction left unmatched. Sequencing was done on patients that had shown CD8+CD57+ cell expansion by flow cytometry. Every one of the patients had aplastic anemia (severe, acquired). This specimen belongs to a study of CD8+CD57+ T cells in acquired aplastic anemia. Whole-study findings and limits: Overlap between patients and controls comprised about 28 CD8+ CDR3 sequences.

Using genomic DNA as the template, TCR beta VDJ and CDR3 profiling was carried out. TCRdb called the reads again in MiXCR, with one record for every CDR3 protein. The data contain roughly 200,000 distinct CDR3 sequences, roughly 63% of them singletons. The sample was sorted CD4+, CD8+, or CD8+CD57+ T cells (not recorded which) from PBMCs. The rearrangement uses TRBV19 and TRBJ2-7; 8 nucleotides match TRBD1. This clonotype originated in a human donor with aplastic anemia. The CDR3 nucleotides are TGTGCCAGTAGGAAGGACAGGGCGTCCTACGAGCAGTACTTC. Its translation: CASRKDRASYEQYF.